A single sample is the source of the 28 T cell receptor beta chains below, sequenced in a study of blood T cell repertoires in COVID-19. Only in-frame clones appear in the TCRdb table, and some are missing; sequencing was by immunoSEQ multiplex PCR. The table lists fewer than 200,000 clones, 75% to 90% of them singletons. The sequenced sample was peripheral blood. The receptors shown here come from a human donor with acute or convalescent COVID-19. The donor label of this sample is uncertain.

On this clone: Other DNA sequences in this sample translate to the same CDR3. The chain links TRBV2 to TRBJ1-2; D ambiguous. CDR1 and CDR2 from the germline V gene are SNHLY and FYNNEI. The CDR3 is 12 residues long. Trimming left V 5 bases short and J 1 base short, with 5 bases between. In DNA form, the CDR3 reads TGTGCCAGCAGTACGAGTAACTATGGCTACACCTTC. As protein: CASSTSNYGYTF.

The chain links TRBV18 to TRBJ2-3, with 8 bases fitting TRBD2. V shed 3 bases, J shed 2 bases, and the junction held 7 bases outside the gene matches. CDR1 and CDR2 (germline): KGHSH, LQKENI. There are 16 residues in the CDR3. Here the CDR3 DNA reads TGTGCCAGCTCACCCGCCAGCGGGGGAATCACAGATACGCAGTATTTT. It translates to CASSPASGGITDTQYF.

The chain is built from TRBV7-2 and TRBJ2-7; the match to TRBD1 covers 11 bases. CDR1 and CDR2 (germline): SGHTA, FQGNSA. V lost 1 base and J lost 3; bases outside the gene matches: 5. The CDR3 sequence is 16 residues long. The CDR3 reads CASSLEVGQGVYEQYF. In DNA form, the CDR3 reads TGTGCCAGCAGCTTAGAAGTGGGACAGGGGGTCTACGAGCAGTACTTC.

This clone was observed once. This chain links TRBV2 with TRBJ1-1; possible D gene TRBD1, 5 bases. Germline V gives CDR1 SNHLY, CDR2 FYNNEI. The CDR3 length is 13 residues. The V end lost 7 bases, the J end lost 1 base, and 10 bases lay between the germline ends. DNA of the CDR3: TGTGCCAGCAACTACGACAGGAACACTGAAGCTTTCTTT. Translated: CASNYDRNTEAFF.

This clone is a singleton in its sample. The chain uses TRBV7-8 and TRBJ1-6; D may be TRBD1 (5 bases). Germline V gene sequence: CDR1 SGHVS, CDR2 FQNEAQ. Trimming left V 3 bases short and J 9 bases short, with 9 bases between. The CDR3 covers 13 residues. CDR3 protein: CASSFQGGSPLHF. In DNA form, the CDR3 reads TGTGCCAGCAGCTTTCAGGGAGGTTCACCCCTCCACTTT.

The V and J genes are TRBV7-9 and TRBJ1-1; D is possibly TRBD1 (6 bases). The V gene's germline CDR1 is SEHNR and CDR2 FQNEAQ (reference sequence). With 6 bases removed from V and 5 bases from J, the gap between germline ends came to 13 bases. This CDR3 region has 13 residues. CDR3 in amino acids: CASSSSGVTEAFF. DNA for the CDR3: TGTGCCAGCAGTTCGTCAGGGGTGACTGAAGCTTTCTTT.

The chain combines TRBV11-2 with TRBJ2-7; D might be TRBD1 (6 bases). The CDR3 has 18 residues. V lost 5 bases, J lost 1 base, and 24 bases lay in between. CDR1 and CDR2 (germline): SGHAT, FQNNGV. CDR3 loop: CASSDLDRSEHPSYEQYF. The CDR3 DNA follows: TGTGCCAGCAGCGACCTAGACAGGTCAGAACACCCTTCCTACGAGCAGTACTTC.

The rearrangement uses TRBV24-1 and TRBJ1-2; no reliable D call. Trimming took off 3 bases at V and 7 bases at J, with 8 bases between the two ends. The germline V gene has CDR1 KGHDR and CDR2 SFDVKD. CDR3 length: 12 residues. CDR3 amino acids: CATSDRQAGYTF. The CDR3 DNA reads as TGTGCCACCAGTGATCGGCAGGCTGGCTACACCTTC.

The chain has TRBV14 and TRBJ1-2, with 7 bases that match TRBD1. CDR3 size: 15 residues. V trimming: 1 base; J trimming: 4 bases; junction bases outside the gene matches: 6. CDR1 and CDR2 from the germline V gene are SGHDN and FVKESK. The CDR3 spells CASSQGRGGVYGYTF. The CDR3 DNA follows: TGTGCCAGCAGCCAAGGAAGAGGGGGCGTCTATGGCTACACCTTC.

The chain couples TRBV3-1 (or the pseudogene TRBV3-2) to TRBJ1-3; 11 nucleotides line up with TRBD1. V shed 4 bases and J 0 bases; nucleotides not matched to a gene: 8. CDR1 is LGHDT and CDR2 is YNNKEL in the germline V gene (reference sequence). The CDR3 consists of 18 residues. The chain's CDR3 is CASSPLGTGGSSGNTIYF. For the CDR3, the DNA is TGTGCCAGCAGCCCTCTCGGGACAGGGGGTAGCTCTGGAAACACCATATATTTT.

This clone has just one count. The J gene is TRBJ1-3, the V gene TRBV6-5; D gene ambiguous. Per the germline V gene, CDR1 is MNHEY and CDR2 is SVGAGI. V was shortened by 5 bases and J by 2 bases, with 13 bases between the two germline ends. The CDR3 loop spans 15 amino acids. In nucleotides, the CDR3 is TGTGCCAGCAGTCCTCGCACCTCGGCTGGAAACACCATATATTTT. Translation gives CASSPRTSAGNTIYF.

This rearrangement joins TRBV4-1 to TRBJ1-2; a weak D match, TRBD1 (6 bases). The CDR3 has 15 amino acids. Germline CDR1 reads MGHRA; CDR2 reads YSYEKL. V shed 0 bases and J shed 5 bases, with 13 bases lying between them. CDR3 protein: CASSQDGPRGYGYTF. The CDR3 DNA sequence: TGCGCCAGCAGCCAAGATGGTCCCAGGGGATATGGCTACACCTTC.

Comment on this clone: Other DNA sequences within the sample encode an identical CDR3. This chain joins TRBV7-2 and TRBJ2-5; 8 positions agree with TRBD1. Trimming took 5 bases from V and 1 from J; bases not matched to a gene: 3. The CDR3 runs to 14 residues. Per the germline V gene, CDR1 is SGHTA and CDR2 is FQGNSA. The CDR3 sequence is CASSPDRGQETQYF. CDR3 bases: TGTGCCAGCAGCCCCGACAGGGGCCAAGAGACCCAGTACTTC.

The chain combines TRBV4-3 with TRBJ1-2; D gene ambiguous. V was cut by 2 bases and J by 8 bases, with 18 bases left in between. Germline V gene data show CDR1 as LGHNA and CDR2 as YSLEER. This CDR3 region has 15 residues. The CDR3 here is CASSQSARGTRGYTF. In DNA form, the CDR3 reads TGCGCCAGCAGCCAATCCGCGCGGGGAACGAGGGGCTACACCTTC.

This clone showed up just a few times. V is TRBV24-1 and J is TRBJ2-2; a possible D gene is TRBD1 (5 bases). Germline-derived CDR1 and CDR2 are KGHDR and SFDVKD. V lost 0 bases and J 7 bases, leaving 8 bases between the germline ends. The CDR3 is made up of 14 amino acids. The CDR3 protein is CATSDLGAGGELFF. In DNA form, the CDR3 reads TGTGCCACCAGTGATTTGGGGGCCGGCGGGGAGCTGTTTTTT.

V and J are TRBV6-5 and TRBJ1-4; perhaps TRBD1 as D (6 bases). The CDR3 runs to 15 residues. Germline V gene sequence: CDR1 MNHEY, CDR2 SVGAGI. Trimming pared 6 bases from V and 8 bases from J, leaving 19 bases between. The CDR3 sequence is CASRSQGRAQEKLFF. Written as DNA, the CDR3 is TGTGCCAGCAGATCTCAGGGGAGGGCTCAGGAAAAACTGTTTTTT.

This rearrangement joins TRBV7-9 to TRBJ2-3; 8 bases fit TRBD1. This CDR3 contains 16 residues. V lost 5 bases, J lost 2 bases, and 9 bases stayed unmatched. Germline lookup yields CDR1 SEHNR and CDR2 FQNEAQ (reference sequence). The CDR3 loop is CASSGLTGGNTDTQYF. CDR3 coding DNA: TGTGCCAGCAGCGGACTCACAGGGGGAAACACAGATACGCAGTATTTT.

The chain is built from TRBV27 and TRBJ2-1; 10 bases align to TRBD2. There are 17 residues in the CDR3. Germline-derived CDR1 and CDR2 are MNHEY and SMNVEV (reference sequence). The V segment lost 5 bases and the J segment 0 bases; nucleotides outside the gene matches: 7. The CDR3 sequence: CASSPPSGGSSYNEQFF. The CDR3 DNA sequence: TGTGCCAGCAGTCCTCCTAGCGGGGGTAGCTCCTACAATGAGCAGTTCTTC.

The V call is TRBV19, the J call TRBJ1-3, with unresolved D. The V gene lost 2 bases and the J gene lost 0 bases, with 8 bases spanning the gap. This CDR3 contains 15 residues. Germline V CDR1 and CDR2: LNHDA, SQIVND (reference sequence). CDR3 in amino acids: CASSIREASGNTIYF. In DNA form, the CDR3 reads TGTGCCAGTAGTATACGCGAAGCCTCTGGAAACACCATATATTTT.

A few counts support this clone. The gene calls are TRBV27 and TRBJ1-6; D may be TRBD1 (6 bases). The CDR3 totals 16 residues. Germline values: CDR1 MNHEY, CDR2 SMNVEV (reference sequence). Trimming stripped 6 bases from V and 2 bases from J, with 14 bases between. This CDR3 reads CASSAQGRTYNSPLHF. In DNA form, the CDR3 reads TGTGCCAGCAGCGCACAGGGTAGGACCTATAATTCACCCCTCCACTTT.

The J gene is TRBJ2-3, the V gene TRBV7-3; D is uncertain. Germline CDR1 reads SGHTA; CDR2 reads FQGTGA. This CDR3 region has 12 residues. V was shortened by 2 bases and J by 6 bases, with 6 bases between the two germline ends. CDR3 region: CASSLDGDTQYF. CDR3 nucleotide sequence: TGTGCCAGCAGCTTAGATGGCGATACGCAGTATTTT.

The V call is TRBV10-3, the J call TRBJ2-5; 9 bases agree with TRBD2. This CDR3 is built from 13 residues. Unmatched junction bases numbered 8, after V lost 10 bases and J lost 5 bases. CDR1 is ENHRY and CDR2 is SYGVKD in the germline V gene. CDR3 in DNA: TGTGCCACCTCCGGAGCGGGGGGCGAGACCCAGTACTTC. Translation gives CATSGAGGETQYF.

This clone was seen only a few times. The chain carries TRBV6-1 and TRBJ1-3; maybe TRBD1 (5 bases). The CDR3 totals 16 residues. Per the germline V gene, CDR1 is MNHNS and CDR2 is SASEGT. Trimming stripped 4 bases from V and 9 bases from J, with 22 bases between. CDR3 in amino acids: CASSARTGRGLGTIYF. For the CDR3, the DNA is TGTGCCAGCAGTGCTCGTACGGGAAGGGGACTGGGCACCATATATTTT.

This clone appeared once. The J gene is TRBJ1-2, the V gene TRBV7-9; D call uncertain. The V end was cut by 5 bases, the J end by 4 bases, with 11 bases between. This CDR3 region has 13 residues. Germline V CDR1 and CDR2: SEHNR, FQNEAQ (reference sequence). The CDR3 spells CASSLRSGYGYTF. CDR3 coding DNA: TGTGCCAGCAGCCTTCGGAGCGGCTATGGCTACACCTTC.

The chain joins TRBV18 to TRBJ2-7, with 9 bases identical to TRBD1. The CDR3 loop spans 15 amino acids. The germline gives CDR1 KGHSH, CDR2 LQKENI. V gave up 5 bases and J gave up 3 bases; unmatched junction bases: 8. The CDR3 sequence is CASSTGQGPHYEQYF. In DNA, the CDR3 is TGTGCCAGCTCAACTGGACAGGGGCCCCACTACGAGCAGTACTTC.

This clone showed up just a few times. The chain has TRBV11-2 and TRBJ2-3, with TRBD2 identical over 12 bases. From germline, CDR1 is SGHAT and CDR2 FQNNGV. The CDR3 spans 19 residues. V lost 5 bases, J lost 1 base, and 13 bases stayed unmatched. The CDR3 spells CASSPRGLAGGIGTDTQYF. The DNA of the CDR3 is TGTGCCAGCAGCCCACGGGGCCTAGCGGGGGGGATCGGCACAGATACGCAGTATTTT.

Only a few counts were recorded for this clone. V and J are TRBV6-5 and TRBJ2-5; 9 bases align to TRBD1. This CDR3 contains 14 residues. V gave up 6 bases and J gave up 5 bases; unmatched junction bases: 7. CDR1 and CDR2 from the germline V gene are MNHEY and SVGAGI. The CDR3, as DNA: TGTGCCAGCAGGGGGGACAGGGCGTGGGAGACCCAGTACTTC. Protein: CASRGDRAWETQYF.

The chain uses TRBV3-1 (or the pseudogene TRBV3-2) and TRBJ2-1, with 15 positions matching TRBD2. V shed 3 bases and J 4 bases; nucleotides not matched to a gene: 19. The CDR3 is made up of 22 amino acids. Germline V gene sequence: CDR1 LGHDT, CDR2 YNNKEL (reference sequence). CDR3 amino acids: CASSQDRSGTSGGRKRYNEQFF. The CDR3 nucleotides are TGTGCCAGCAGCCAGGATCGTTCCGGGACTAGCGGGGGGCGGAAACGATACAATGAGCAGTTCTTC.